A selection of T cell receptor beta chains follows, all from one sample in a study of vaccination effects on CD4 cells after COVID-19. Repertoires were generated with immunoSEQ multiplex PCR, while TCRdb's copy carries only in-frame clones and drops some. The data contain around 32,000 clones, roughly two thirds of them singletons. These TCRs' antigens remain unknown. The starting material was CD4+ T cells from PBMCs cultured with HCoV-229E spike peptides, obtained after COVID-19 vaccination. The receptors stem from a human donor who received a COVID-19 vaccine. The CDR3 runs from the conserved cysteine through the conserved F or W. The D gene is left open where the match is weak. Clone size is stated in some rows and not others, as once, few, many or a class when expanded.

CSASRLAGGEHTQYF	TGCAGTGCTAGTAGGCTAGCGGGAGGGGAGCATACGCAGTATTTT	TRBV20-1	TRBJ2-3	-	TRBD2
CASSRDRNQPQHF	TGTGCCAGCAGCCGGGACAGAAATCAGCCCCAGCATTTT	TRBV5-4	TRBJ1-5	-	TRBD1
CASSEWAGRVNTEAFF	TGTGCCAGCAGTGAATGGGCAGGGAGGGTTAACACTGAAGCTTTCTTT	TRBV6-1	TRBJ1-1	-	-
CAISTGYGYTF	TGTGCCATCTCCACAGGCTATGGCTACACCTTC	TRBV10-3	TRBJ1-2	-	-
CASSNKGQGGYEQYF	TGTGCCAGTAGTAACAAGGGACAGGGGGGCTACGAGCAGTACTTC	TRBV19	TRBJ2-7	-	TRBD1
CASSLQGVRADTQYF	TGTGCCAGCAGCCTCCAGGGGGTAAGAGCAGATACGCAGTATTTT	TRBV3-1/TRBV3-2	TRBJ2-3	-	TRBD1
CASSSRGGVNTEAFF	TGTGCCAGCAGTTCCAGGGGAGGTGTGAACACTGAAGCTTTCTTT	TRBV6-2/TRBV6-3	TRBJ1-1	-	-
CASSLASGAETQYF	TGTGCCAGCAGCTTAGCGTCGGGGGCAGAGACCCAGTACTTC	TRBV7-9	TRBJ2-5	-	-
CASSSDRSGGGETQYF	TGCGCCAGCAGCTCGGACCGCTCCGGGGGGGGAGAGACCCAGTACTTC	TRBV5-1	TRBJ2-5	-	TRBD2
CASRGLAGGSSYEQYF	TGTGCCAGCCGGGGACTAGCGGGAGGTAGTTCTTACGAGCAGTACTTC	TRBV6-6	TRBJ2-7	-	TRBD2
CASSRGSQETQYF	TGTGCCAGCAGTAGAGGGTCCCAAGAGACCCAGTACTTC	TRBV11-3	TRBJ2-5	once	-
CASSQDRGREQYF	TGTGCCAGCAGCCAAGATAGGGGAAGGGAGCAGTACTTC	TRBV3-1/TRBV3-2	TRBJ2-7	-	-
CASSRGQGNTEAFF	TGTGCCAGCAGTCGGGGACAGGGGAACACTGAAGCTTTCTTT	TRBV6-5	TRBJ1-1	-	TRBD1
CASTAYDLGGAYEQYF	TGTGCCAGCACCGCCTACGACTTGGGGGGGGCCTACGAGCAGTACTTC	TRBV6-6	TRBJ2-7	-	TRBD2
CAISESSQDRTQPQHF	TGTGCCATCAGTGAGTCGAGTCAGGATCGGACGCAGCCCCAGCATTTT	TRBV10-3	TRBJ1-5	few	-
CASSLTSGTDTQYF	TGTGCCAGCAGCCTGACTAGCGGCACAGATACGCAGTATTTT	TRBV3-1/TRBV3-2	TRBJ2-3	once	TRBD2
CASSHLLGEENYGYTF	TGCGCCAGCAGCCACCTATTGGGGGAAGAGAACTATGGCTACACCTTC	TRBV5-1	TRBJ1-2	-	-
CASSFHKVSGNTIYF	TGTGCCAGCAGTTTTCACAAGGTGTCTGGAAACACCATATATTTT	TRBV28	TRBJ1-3	-	-
CASSPLAGANVLTF	TGTGCCAGCAGTCCTCTAGCCGGGGCCAACGTCCTGACTTTC	TRBV6-4	TRBJ2-6	-	-
CASSRQGHTYGYTF	TGTGCCAGCAGCCGCCAGGGCCACACCTATGGCTACACCTTC	TRBV3-1/TRBV3-2	TRBJ1-2	once	-
CASSLSISGRRTGELFF	TGTGCCAGCAGTTTATCAATAAGCGGGAGGCGCACCGGGGAGCTGTTTTTT	TRBV27	TRBJ2-2	-	TRBD2
CASSLGLAGGRDTQYF	TGTGCCAGCAGCTTGGGACTAGCGGGAGGTAGAGATACGCAGTATTTT	TRBV7-6	TRBJ2-3	-	TRBD2
CASSTTDNTEAFF	TGTGCCAGCTCAACGACGGATAACACTGAAGCTTTCTTT	TRBV18	TRBJ1-1	-	-
CASSRRRAYNEQFF	TGTGCCAGCAGCCGCCGTAGGGCCTACAATGAGCAGTTCTTC	TRBV5-6	TRBJ2-1	-	-
CASSPTGRGRQPQHF	TGTGCCAGCAGTCCCACAGGGAGGGGGCGGCAGCCCCAGCATTTT	TRBV6-5	TRBJ1-5	-	TRBD1
CAIALGGNADTQYF	TGTGCCATCGCTTTAGGGGGGAACGCAGATACGCAGTATTTT	TRBV10-3	TRBJ2-3	-	-
CASSLNSGGAGEQYF	TGTGCCAGCAGCTTGAATAGCGGGGGGGCAGGCGAGCAGTACTTC	TRBV5-4	TRBJ2-7	-	TRBD2
CASSSRDSQPLHF	TGTGCCAGCAGTTCACGGGACAGCCAACCCCTCCACTTT	TRBV12-3/TRBV12-4	TRBJ1-6	-	TRBD1
CSVGGGIGYGYTF	TGCAGCGTTGGGGGGGGGATAGGGTATGGCTACACCTTC	TRBV29-1	TRBJ1-2	-	-
CASSERSLAGGLNTGELFF	TGTGCCAGCAGCGAGAGAAGTCTAGCGGGGGGCCTGAACACCGGGGAGCTGTTTTTT	TRBV9	TRBJ2-2	-	TRBD2
CASRPGASGNTGELFF	TGTGCCAGCAGACCCGGAGCTAGCGGAAACACCGGGGAGCTGTTTTTT	TRBV5-4	TRBJ2-2	-	TRBD2
CAIRETGRGRGNYGYTF	TGTGCCATCAGGGAGACAGGGAGAGGGAGAGGTAACTATGGCTACACCTTC	TRBV10-3	TRBJ1-2	-	TRBD1
CASSSSSGATDTQYF	TGTGCCAGCAGTTCCTCTAGCGGGGCCACAGATACGCAGTATTTT	TRBV6-2/TRBV6-3	TRBJ2-3	-	TRBD2
CAWGSYEQYF	TGTGCCTGGGGTTCCTACGAGCAGTACTTC	TRBV30	TRBJ2-7	-	-
CASSQTWYGYTF	TGTGCCAGTAGCCAGACTTGGTATGGCTACACCTTC	TRBV19	TRBJ1-2	-	-
CASSSLGQGNEKLFF	TGTGCCAGCTCATCATTAGGACAGGGGAATGAAAAACTGTTTTTT	TRBV18	TRBJ1-4	-	TRBD1
CASSYQQGAVEKLFF	TGTGCCAGCAGTTACCAACAGGGGGCAGTTGAAAAACTGTTTTTT	TRBV6-5	TRBJ1-4	-	TRBD1
CAIRSGTGNNEQFF	TGTGCCATCAGATCCGGGACAGGGAACAATGAGCAGTTCTTC	TRBV10-3	TRBJ2-1	-	TRBD1
CASSEGAGTGYRRDSPLHF	TGTGCCAGCAGCGAAGGGGCCGGGACAGGGTATAGGCGGGATTCACCCCTCCACTTT	TRBV3-1/TRBV3-2	TRBJ1-6	-	TRBD1
CASSLEVEYNEQFF	TGCGCCAGCAGCTTAGAAGTAGAATACAATGAGCAGTTCTTC	TRBV5-1	TRBJ2-1	-	-
CASSPLGTVYEQYF	TGTGCCAGCAGCCCCCTAGGGACGGTTTACGAGCAGTACTTC	TRBV9	TRBJ2-7	-	-
CASSLTGATEAFF	TGTGCCAGCAGCTTGACAGGGGCCACTGAAGCTTTCTTT	TRBV5-4	TRBJ1-1	few	TRBD1
CASSHRTRGGEQGNTQYF	TGCGCCAGCAGCCACCGTACCCGGGGGGGCGAACAGGGGAATACGCAGTATTTT	TRBV4-1	TRBJ2-3	few	-
CASSITGGFSYEQYF	TGTGCCAGCAGTATTACAGGGGGGTTTTCCTACGAGCAGTACTTC	TRBV2	TRBJ2-7	-	TRBD1
CASSLAEVANEKLFF	TGCGCCAGCAGCTTGGCTGAAGTCGCTAATGAAAAACTGTTTTTT	TRBV5-1	TRBJ1-4	-	-
CASSRLASGKETQYF	TGTGCCAGTAGTAGGCTAGCGAGCGGGAAAGAGACCCAGTACTTC	TRBV19	TRBJ2-5	-	TRBD2
CASSFISSGGNRELFF	TGTGCCAGCAGTTTCATCAGTAGTGGGGGGAACCGGGAGCTGTTTTTT	TRBV27	TRBJ2-2	-	-
CASRSAQNTGELFF	TGTGCCAGCAGGTCTGCACAGAACACCGGGGAGCTGTTTTTT	TRBV6-6	TRBJ2-2	-	-
CASSGETSSGVPEQYF	TGTGCCAGCAGTGGTGAGACTAGTTCTGGAGTACCCGAGCAGTACTTC	TRBV6-1	TRBJ2-7	-	-
CASTTSDSYNEQFF	TGTGCCAGCACGACTAGCGATTCCTACAATGAGCAGTTCTTC	TRBV19	TRBJ2-1	-	TRBD2
CASGLRASGGAVGEQFF	TGTGCTAGTGGTCTCCGGGCTAGCGGGGGGGCCGTGGGTGAGCAGTTCTTC	TRBV12-5	TRBJ2-1	few	TRBD2
CSVGNELQPQHF	TGCAGCGTTGGTAATGAGTTACAGCCCCAGCATTTT	TRBV29-1	TRBJ1-5	-	-
CSSTKGLEQFF	TGCAGCTCCACCAAGGGACTTGAGCAGTTCTTC	TRBV29-1	TRBJ2-1	-	-
CATSRDPSDTQYF	TGTGCCACCAGCAGAGATCCCTCAGATACGCAGTATTTT	TRBV15	TRBJ2-3	-	-
CASSWLGGANYGYTF	TGTGCCAGTAGTTGGTTAGGGGGCGCGAACTATGGCTACACCTTC	TRBV19	TRBJ1-2	-	TRBD1
CASLPRTASKLYNEQFF	TGTGCCAGCCTCCCGAGGACAGCCTCAAAACTTTACAATGAGCAGTTCTTC	TRBV2	TRBJ2-1	-	-
CASSSGSSNQPQHF	TGTGCCAGTAGTTCCGGTTCTAGCAATCAGCCCCAGCATTTT	TRBV19	TRBJ1-5	-	-
CAWRPPDRGLEKLFF	TGTGCCTGGAGGCCGCCGGACAGGGGGCTTGAAAAACTGTTTTTT	TRBV30	TRBJ1-4	few	TRBD1
CASSRETSGTSYNEQFF	TGTGCCAGCAGCCGAGAGACTAGCGGGACCTCCTACAATGAGCAGTTCTTC	TRBV27	TRBJ2-1	-	TRBD2
CASSPGLGQGPDTQYF	TGCGCCAGCAGCCCTGGACTAGGACAGGGACCAGATACGCAGTATTTT	TRBV5-1	TRBJ2-3	few	-